The 12 T cell receptor beta chains below were found in one sample sequenced in a study of T cells in Graves' hyperthyroidism and ophthalmopathy. What was amplified from RNA transcripts were TCR beta CDR3 regions. HTBI primers were employed in a first-round RT-PCR of the TCR CDR3. TCRdb re-called the multiplex PCR reads with MiXCR, one entry per CDR3 protein. The data contain hundreds of thousands of distinct CDR3 sequences, about 15% of them singletons. Sample: blood. The receptors stem from a man aged 18 to 29 with Graves' ophthalmopathy.

In its sample, this clonotype was seen many times. The J gene is TRBJ1-2, the V gene TRBV4-1, with TRBD1 matching over 9 bases. Germline values: CDR1 MGHRA, CDR2 YSYEKL. The J segment lost 8 bases and the V segment lost 1 base, leaving 8 bases of the junction unmatched. CDR3 length equals 15 residues. This CDR3 is CASSQAGQGSHGYTF. DNA of the CDR3: TGCGCCAGCAGCCAAGCGGGACAGGGCTCGCACGGCTACACCTTC.

This clonotype was counted a few times. This chain uses TRBV4-1 with TRBJ1-5; no definite D call. The CDR3 sequence is 15 residues long. Trimming left V 1 base short and J 7 bases short, with 14 bases between. Germline V CDR1 and CDR2: MGHRA, YSYEKL. The CDR3 DNA is TGCGCCAGCAGCCAAGCTGTAGACACAAGCCAGCCCCAGCATTTT. The encoded protein is CASSQAVDTSQPQHF.

This clonotype was seen more than once but under ten times. V is TRBV7-8 and J is TRBJ1-4; the match to TRBD1 covers 9 bases. The germline gives CDR1 SGHVS, CDR2 FQNEAQ. Unmatched junction bases numbered 4, after V lost 1 base and J lost 7 bases. The CDR3 covers 15 residues. CDR3 loop: CASSLDGTGSEKLFF. As DNA, the CDR3 is TGTGCCAGCAGCTTAGATGGGACAGGGAGTGAAAAACTGTTTTTT.

V usage is TRBV20-1 and J usage is TRBJ1-1; perhaps TRBD1 as D (6 bases). The CDR3 sequence is 14 residues long. The germline gives CDR1 DFQATT, CDR2 SNEGSKA (reference sequence). V was cut by 1 base and J by 4 bases, with 13 bases left in between. The CDR3 loop reads CSARGGQGFTEAFF. CDR3 sequence (DNA): TGCAGTGCTAGAGGGGGACAAGGATTCACTGAAGCTTTCTTT.

A note on this clonotype: With a much larger clone just one base away, this may be a read error. The gene calls are TRBV7-9 and TRBJ2-3; D not resolved. The germline V gene has CDR1 SEHNR and CDR2 FQNEAQ (reference sequence). The CDR3 length is 14 residues. The CDR3 here is CANSHYYSTDTQYF. The DNA for the CDR3 is TGTGCCAACAGCCATTACTACTCCACAGATACGCAGTATTTT.

In its sample, this clonotype was seen many times. V is TRBV19 and J is TRBJ2-1, with TRBD1 identical over 9 bases. The CDR3 length is 15 residues. CDR1 and CDR2 from the germline V gene are LNHDA and SQIVND (reference sequence). Losses at the gene ends were 5 bases for V and 8 bases for J; bases not matched to a gene: 10. The CDR3 spells CASSEQGTGWDEQFF. CDR3 DNA sequence: TGTGCCAGTAGTGAGCAAGGGACAGGGTGGGATGAGCAGTTCTTC.

The sample holds many counts of this clonotype. This chain links TRBV30 with TRBJ1-2, with D possibly matching TRBD1 (5 bases). The CDR3 loop spans 14 amino acids. Germline-derived CDR1 and CDR2 are GTSNPN and SVGIG (reference sequence). Trimming took 1 base from V and 6 from J, leaving 15 bases between them. The DNA for the CDR3 is TGTGCCTGGAGTGCTACCGACAGACCCGATGGCTACACCTTC. This sequence encodes CAWSATDRPDGYTF.

This clonotype showed up just a few times. This sequence joins TRBV11-2 and TRBJ2-1; D gene unclear. Germline V gives CDR1 SGHAT, CDR2 FQNNGV. Trimming pared 5 bases from V and 10 bases from J, leaving 15 bases between. The CDR3 sequence is 13 residues long. CDR3 nucleotide sequence: TGTGCCAGCAGCCCAGCCCTCTCTAGGGAGCAGTTCTTC. Encoded protein: CASSPALSREQFF. Filled out from reference TRBV11-2 and TRBJ2-1, the complete variable domain reads EAGVAQSPRYKIIEKRQSVAFWCNPISGHATLYWYQQILGQGPKLLIQFQNNGVVDDSQLPKDRFSAERLKGVDSTLKIQPAKLEDSAVYLCASSPALSREQFFGPGTRLTVL.

This clonotype was observed at least ten times. The chain couples TRBV13 to TRBJ2-3; 7 bases are shared with TRBD2. This CDR3 region has 14 residues. Per the germline V gene, CDR1 is PRHDT and CDR2 is FYEKMQ (reference sequence). V shed 3 bases, J shed 1 base, and the junction held 1 base outside the gene matches. The CDR3 DNA is TGTGCCAGCAGCTTTACTAGCGGCACAGATACGCAGTATTTT. It translates to CASSFTSGTDTQYF.

The sample holds a few counts of this clonotype. This chain joins TRBV5-1 and TRBJ2-5; 13 bases agree with TRBD2. The V segment lost 0 bases and the J segment 9 bases; nucleotides outside the gene matches: 8. The CDR3 is made up of 16 amino acids. Germline V CDR1 and CDR2: SGHRS, YFSETQ. The CDR3 bases are TGCGCCAGCAGCTTGGCGGGACTAGCGGGGCAAGGGGCCCAGTACTTC. Protein sequence: CASSLAGLAGQGAQYF.

The sample holds many counts of this clonotype. The chain couples TRBV7-8 to TRBJ2-7, with unresolved D. Germline loops: CDR1 SGHVS, CDR2 FQNEAQ. CDR3 length: 15 amino acids. The ends were cut back, 5 bases at V and 4 bases at J, with 18 bases in the middle. This CDR3 is CASSISGGKGYEQYF. In DNA form, the CDR3 reads TGTGCCAGCAGCATTTCAGGTGGAAAGGGATACGAGCAGTACTTC. The full variable domain, rest sourced from reference TRBV7-8 and TRBJ2-7, is GAGVSQSPRYKVAKRGQDVALRCDPISGHVSLFWYQQALGQGPEFLTYFQNEAQLDKSGLPSDRFFAERPEGSVSTLKIQRTQQEDSAVYLCASSISGGKGYEQYFGPGTRLTVT.

This clonotype was observed a handful of times. The chain carries TRBV9 and TRBJ2-4, with D maybe TRBD1 (8 bases). The CDR3 covers 16 residues. Germline V gene sequence: CDR1 SGDLS, CDR2 YYNGEE. V dropped 0 bases and J dropped 3 bases, with 13 bases sitting between them. This CDR3 reads CASSVGGGTGKNIQYF. CDR3 nucleotide sequence: TGTGCCAGCAGCGTAGGGGGGGGGACAGGCAAAAACATTCAGTACTTC.